The T cell receptor (beta chain) under discussion was sequenced for a study of T cell repertoires in cytomegalovirus infection. General study results and limits: CMV carriers having the relevant HLA were flagged by cumulative public TCR beta family frequency.

TCRdb processed the reads anew with MiXCR; each CDR3 protein has one entry. Here the sample spans roughly 120,000 distinct CDR3 sequences, around 30% being singletons. There are a few counts of this clonotype. Antigen: not known. The junction had 7 bases not matched to a gene; V was cut back by 1 base and J by 1 base. This CDR3 spans 17 amino acids. Germline V lookup: CDR1 SGHVT, CDR2 SQSDAQ. The sequence derives from a human donor in good health (CMV status not recorded). Some clones in this sample may be carry-over from other donors' samples. This material consisted of CD8+ T cells from cultured PBMCs, taken from culture after CMV antigen stimulation. V and J are TRBV7-4 and TRBJ2-7, with TRBD1 matching 10 bases. CDR3 nucleotides: TGTGCCAGCAGCTTAGTTTGGGGACAGGGGAGATCCTACGAGCAGTACTTC. Protein product: CASSLVWGQGRSYEQYF.